This is a list of T cell receptor beta chains from one sample in a study of CD8+ T cells in alopecia areata. TCRdb's copy holds only in-frame clones and misses some; the assay was immunoSEQ multiplex PCR. In the table there are roughly 20,000 clones, about 70% of which are singletons. This material consisted of skin, taken at week 0. The source is a human donor with alopecia areata. Both conserved end residues are part of each CDR3. The order of the fields is V gene, clone size, D gene, CDR3 length, J gene, CDR3 protein, CDR3 DNA. A D gene is named only where the DNA matches it firmly. Size tells how often a clone was seen (once, few, many) or the class of an expanded clone, and some rows leave it out.

>TRBV2|.|TRBD2|14|TRBJ2-5
CASAGRGGDETQYF
TGTGCCAGCGCGGGGCGGGGGGGCGATGAGACCCAGTACTTC
>TRBV7-6|.|TRBD2|17|TRBJ2-2
CASSRTSGGATTGELFF
TGTGCCAGCAGCCGGACTAGCGGGGGGGCCACCACCGGGGAGCTGTTTTTT
>TRBV7-9|.|TRBD2|15|TRBJ2-5
CASSSVTQRGGSQYF
TGTGCCAGCAGCTCCGTGACCCAGCGGGGGGGCAGTCAGTACTTC
>TRBV7-6|few|.|14|TRBJ2-3
CASSPGPGYGGPYF
TGTGCCAGCAGCCCGGGACCTGGCTATGGGGGGCCGTATTTT
>TRBV7-9|.|TRBD1|15|TRBJ2-1
CASSLWDSEGNEQFF
TGTGCCAGCAGCTTATGGGACAGCGAAGGGAATGAGCAGTTCTTC
>TRBV5-4|.|.|14|TRBJ2-7
CASSQEGVYYEQYF
TGTGCCAGCAGCCAAGAAGGGGTTTACTACGAGCAGTACTTC
>TRBV5-1|few|.|14|TRBJ2-3
CASSFTGSTDTQYF
TGCGCCAGCAGCTTTACAGGCAGCACAGATACGCAGTATTTT
>TRBV19|.|.|13|TRBJ1-1
CASSPPGNTEAFF
TGTGCCAGTAGTCCACCGGGGAACACTGAAGCTTTCTTT
>TRBV6-6|.|.|14|TRBJ1-2
CASRDMGANYGYTF
TGTGCCAGCAGAGACATGGGGGCTAACTATGGCTACACCTTC
>TRBV4-2|once|.|15|TRBJ1-5
CASSQDLVGRQPQHF
TGTGCCAGCAGCCAAGATTTAGTGGGACGCCAGCCTCAGCATTTT
>TRBV6-6|once|TRBD2|12|TRBJ2-5
CASIGGSETQYF
TGTGCCAGCATCGGGGGGTCAGAGACCCAGTACTTC
>TRBV29-1|.|.|13|TRBJ2-1
CSVVVSGYNEQFF
TGCAGCGTTGTCGTCTCCGGATACAATGAGCAGTTCTTC
>TRBV7-9|.|.|13|TRBJ1-1
CASSLSPDMEAFF
TGTGCCAGCAGCTTAAGTCCCGATATGGAAGCTTTCTTT
>TRBV5-5|.|.|15|TRBJ2-5
CASSLDRGATETQYF
TGTGCCAGCAGCTTGGATCGGGGGGCCACAGAGACCCAGTACTTC
>TRBV7-8|few|TRBD1|13|TRBJ2-7
CASSLGTGYEQYF
TGTGCCAGCAGCTTAGGGACAGGCTACGAGCAGTACTTC
>TRBV7-9|.|.|14|TRBJ2-2
CASSVGTTTGELFF
TGTGCCAGCAGCGTGGGGACAACCACCGGGGAGCTGTTTTTT
>TRBV11-2|few|TRBD1|13|TRBJ2-2
CASSVYRGGELFF
TGTGCCAGCAGCGTATACAGGGGCGGGGAGCTGTTTTTT
>TRBV15|.|TRBD2|17|TRBJ2-5
CATSRGDPGGPSETQYF
TGTGCCACCAGCAGAGGGGATCCGGGGGGGCCGTCAGAGACCCAGTACTTC